This TCR beta chain was profiled in a study of T-cell reconstitution after alpha-beta-depleted transplantation in children. Unique molecular identifiers tagged the TCRbeta library. MiXCR was run by TCRdb on the PCR reads, yielding one entry per CDR3 protein. The data contain about a million distinct CDR3 sequences, roughly 31% of them seen just once; the ten biggest clones take up about 28%. The CDR3 is 15 residues long. Trimming took 8 bases from V and 9 from J; bases not matched to a gene: 11. Per the germline V gene, CDR1 is SGHTA and CDR2 is FQGNSA. This sample comprised PBMCs, mostly from graft donor cells, obtained 360 days after TCRalphabeta/CD19-depleted stem cell transplant. The receptor's source is a boy under two years old who had a stem cell transplant for SCID, so the T cells may come from the graft donor. The chain carries TRBV7-2 and TRBJ2-3; 13 bases are shared with TRBD2. This chain's CDR3 is CASGRLAGGKGTQYF. In DNA form, the CDR3 reads TGTGCCAGCGGGCGACTAGCGGGGGGTAAGGGGACGCAGTATTTT.